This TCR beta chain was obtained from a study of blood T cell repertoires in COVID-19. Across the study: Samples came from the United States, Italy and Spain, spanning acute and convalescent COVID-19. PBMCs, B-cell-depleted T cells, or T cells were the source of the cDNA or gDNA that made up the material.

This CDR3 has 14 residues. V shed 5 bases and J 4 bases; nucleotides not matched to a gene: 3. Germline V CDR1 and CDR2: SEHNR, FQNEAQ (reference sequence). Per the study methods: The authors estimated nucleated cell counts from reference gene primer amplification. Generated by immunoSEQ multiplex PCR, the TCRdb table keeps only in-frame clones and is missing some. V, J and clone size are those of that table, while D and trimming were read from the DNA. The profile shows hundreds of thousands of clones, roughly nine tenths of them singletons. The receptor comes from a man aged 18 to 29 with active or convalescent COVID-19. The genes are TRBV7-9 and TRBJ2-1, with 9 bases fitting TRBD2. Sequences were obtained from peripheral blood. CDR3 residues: CASSISGGYNEQFF. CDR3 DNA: TGTGCCAGCAGCATTAGCGGGGGATACAATGAGCAGTTCTTC.